Following are 4 T cell receptor beta chains from one sample sequenced in a study of T cell responses to AZD1222 COVID-19 vaccine. Using immunoSEQ multiplex PCR, the repertoire was profiled, and TCRdb retains in-frame clones only, with some absent. The sample carries about 99,000 clones, about 90% recorded once. The sample was peripheral blood, taken on day 0 of AZD1222 vaccination. The receptor set was obtained from an adult in good health.

The CDR3 sequence is CASSAQTGPLDGYTF. In DNA form, the CDR3 reads TGTGCCAGCAGCGCCCAGACAGGTCCCTTGGATGGCTACACCTTC. This rearrangement joins TRBV9 to TRBJ1-2; D is perhaps TRBD1 (6 bases). Germline V gene sequence: CDR1 SGDLS, CDR2 YYNGEE. The V and J ends lost 3 bases and 6 bases respectively, with 18 bases between them. The CDR3 is 15 amino acids.

This chain joins TRBV7-9 and TRBJ2-7; a weak D match, TRBD2 (5 bases). Trimming shortened V by 2 bases and J by 2 bases, and 10 bases separated the two germline ends. This CDR3 has 14 amino acids. Germline lookup yields CDR1 SEHNR and CDR2 FQNEAQ (reference sequence). The CDR3 sequence: CASSLSLGTYEQYF. The DNA of the CDR3 is TGTGCCAGCAGCTTAAGTCTCGGGACCTACGAGCAGTACTTC.

This sequence joins TRBV18 and TRBJ1-1; D not certain. Germline values: CDR1 KGHSH, CDR2 LQKENI. CDR3 size: 16 residues. Deletions cut 3 bases from V and 1 base from J, with 15 bases between. The CDR3 here is CASSPTGLAGNTEAFF. CDR3 DNA sequence: TGTGCCAGCTCACCGACGGGTCTGGCGGGGAACACTGAAGCTTTCTTT.

The chain recombines TRBV14 with TRBJ1-1; D gene unclear. The CDR3 has 15 amino acids. Germline V gene data show CDR1 as SGHDN and CDR2 as FVKESK. V was trimmed by 1 base and J by 3 bases, leaving 12 bases between them. CDR3 sequence reads: CASSQGPNWDTEAFF. The CDR3 nucleotides are TGTGCCAGCAGCCAAGGCCCGAACTGGGACACTGAAGCTTTCTTT.